The rows below give T cell receptor beta chains drawn from one sample of a study of Graves' ophthalmopathy and Graves' hyperthyroidism. TCRdb reprocessed the multiplex PCR reads via MiXCR and lists one record per CDR3 protein. Of approximately 700,000 distinct CDR3 sequences listed, over 40% are singletons. The sequenced sample was peripheral blood. The receptors were gathered from an adult man with Graves' ophthalmopathy. Each CDR3 is given with its conserved first and last residue. A D gene is named only where the DNA matches it firmly. Expanded clones are given a class, and other clones once, few, many or no size at all.

abundance	d_gene	j_gene	v_gene	CDR3aa	CDR3nt
many	-	TRBJ2-2	TRBV11-2	CASIVPNTGELFF	TGTGCCAGCATCGTCCCGAACACCGGGGAGCTGTTTTTT
-	-	TRBJ1-3	TRBV18	CASSPDGSGNTIYF	TGTGCCAGCTCACCGGACGGCTCTGGAAACACCATATATTTT
many	TRBD1	TRBJ1-6	TRBV6-6	CASSRDRNSPLHF	TGTGCCAGCAGCCGGGACAGAAATTCACCCCTCCACTTT
-	TRBD1	TRBJ2-1	TRBV7-9	CASSLRRDSKGEQFF	TGTGCCAGCAGCCTTCGCCGGGACAGCAAAGGGGAGCAGTTCTTC
-	TRBD2	TRBJ2-7	TRBV9	CASSPPGLAGAHSYEQYF	TGTGCCAGCAGCCCGCCGGGACTAGCGGGGGCCCACTCCTACGAGCAGTACTTC
once	TRBD2	TRBJ2-7	TRBV25-1	CASSEWPTSGEREQYF	TGTGCCAGCAGTGAATGGCCGACTAGCGGGGAGAGGGAGCAGTACTTC
-	-	TRBJ1-2	TRBV24-1	CATSGNGLDYTF	TGTGCCACCAGTGGAAACGGATTGGACTACACCTTC
many	-	TRBJ1-1	TRBV20-1	CSARVFGDPEAFF	TGCAGTGCTAGAGTCTTCGGGGACCCTGAAGCTTTCTTT
many	TRBD1	TRBJ1-6	TRBV6-5	CASSSNRGDDSPLHF	TGTGCCAGCAGCAGCAACAGGGGGGACGATTCACCCCTCCACTTT
many	-	TRBJ1-2	TRBV19	CASSIATSYTF	TGTGCCAGTAGTATAGCGACCAGCTACACCTTC
few	-	TRBJ2-2	TRBV12-3/TRBV12-4	CASSYGTSNTGELFF	TGTGCCAGCAGTTACGGGACATCAAACACCGGGGAGCTGTTTTTT
-	TRBD2	TRBJ2-7	TRBV7-7	CASSPGAGPYEQYF	TGTGCCAGCAGCCCCGGAGCGGGACCCTACGAGCAGTACTTC
many	TRBD1	TRBJ1-2	TRBV7-8	CASSPLQGNYGYTF	TGTGCCAGCAGCCCTCTACAGGGGAACTATGGCTACACCTTC
few	-	TRBJ1-1	TRBV5-6	CASSLNPGWGDTEAFF	TGTGCCAGCAGCTTGAATCCGGGGTGGGGTGACACTGAAGCTTTCTTT
many	TRBD2	TRBJ2-7	TRBV9	CASSFQGGTSDEQYF	TGTGCCAGCAGCTTCCAAGGGGGGACTAGCGACGAGCAGTACTTC
few	TRBD1	TRBJ2-6	TRBV13	CASTRGTGANVLTF	TGTGCCAGCACCAGGGGGACTGGGGCCAACGTCCTGACTTTC
many	TRBD1	TRBJ1-6	TRBV10-3	CASSPGTAARPLHF	TGTGCCAGCAGTCCCGGGACAGCAGCGAGGCCCCTCCACTTT